This is a list of T cell receptor beta chains from one sample in a study of T-cell reconstitution after alpha-beta-depleted transplantation in children. TCRdb reprocessed the PCR reads with MiXCR, giving one entry per CDR3 protein. The repertoire has over 200,000 distinct CDR3 sequences, approximately 11% of them found once; the top ten carry approximately 30%. The material was PBMCs, obtained before TCRalphabeta/CD19-depleted stem cell transplant. All receptors come from a child in the first two years of life with acute myeloid leukemia, due to receive a stem cell transplant. Each CDR3 is given with its conserved first and last residue. Each record gives: CDR3 protein, CDR3 DNA, J gene, V gene, D gene, clone size. The D gene is left open where the match is weak. Size is omitted from some rows. Given values are once, few, many or a class for expanded clones.

cdr3_aa: CSAGTSGYNEQFF; cdr3_nt: TGCAGCGCGGGGACTAGCGGGTACAATGAGCAGTTCTTC; j_call: TRBJ2-1; v_call: TRBV29-1; d_call: TRBD2; clone_size: many
cdr3_aa: CASSSMVLETQYF; cdr3_nt: TGTGCCAGCAGCTCCATGGTGTTGGAGACCCAGTACTTC; j_call: TRBJ2-5; v_call: TRBV5-6; d_call: NA; clone_size: many
cdr3_aa: CASSYHGTSGSSEQFF; cdr3_nt: TGTGCCAGCAGCTACCACGGGACTAGCGGGAGTAGTGAGCAGTTCTTC; j_call: TRBJ2-1; v_call: TRBV7-2; d_call: TRBD2; clone_size: many
cdr3_aa: CSARDRGPFNTEAFF; cdr3_nt: TGCAGTGCTAGGGACAGGGGACCTTTTAACACTGAAGCTTTCTTT; j_call: TRBJ1-1; v_call: TRBV20-1; d_call: TRBD1; clone_size: many
cdr3_aa: CASRDVGPAFF; cdr3_nt: TGCGCCAGCAGAGATGTGGGGCCCGCTTTCTTT; j_call: TRBJ1-1; v_call: TRBV5-1; d_call: NA; clone_size: many
cdr3_aa: CASRIRGASYEQYF; cdr3_nt: TGTGCCAGCAGGATTCGGGGGGCTTCCTACGAGCAGTACTTC; j_call: TRBJ2-7; v_call: TRBV13; d_call: NA; clone_size: many
cdr3_aa: CASSLPQANTGELFF; cdr3_nt: TGTGCCAGCAGTTTGCCCCAAGCGAACACCGGGGAGCTGTTTTTT; j_call: TRBJ2-2; v_call: TRBV12-3/TRBV12-4; d_call: NA; clone_size: many
cdr3_aa: CASSLGDGAETQYF; cdr3_nt: TGTGCCAGCAGCTTGGGGGACGGGGCAGAGACCCAGTACTTC; j_call: TRBJ2-5; v_call: TRBV7-3; d_call: NA; clone_size: many
cdr3_aa: CASSSSGPAGELFF; cdr3_nt: TGTGCCAGCAGTTCCTCGGGGCCCGCCGGGGAGCTGTTTTTT; j_call: TRBJ2-2; v_call: TRBV28; d_call: NA; clone_size: many
cdr3_aa: CASSLQGVVEKLFF; cdr3_nt: TGTGCCAGCAGCTTACAGGGGGTGGTTGAAAAACTGTTTTTT; j_call: TRBJ1-4; v_call: TRBV7-2; d_call: TRBD1; clone_size: NA
cdr3_aa: CASSYRGTQYF; cdr3_nt: TGTGCCAGCAGCTACAGGGGGACCCAGTACTTC; j_call: TRBJ2-5; v_call: TRBV2; d_call: TRBD1; clone_size: many
cdr3_aa: CASSLDRDGGELFF; cdr3_nt: TGTGCCAGCAGCTTAGACAGGGATGGCGGGGAGCTGTTTTTT; j_call: TRBJ2-2; v_call: TRBV7-3; d_call: TRBD1; clone_size: many
cdr3_aa: CASSPGTSATYEQYF; cdr3_nt: TGCGCCAGCAGCCCCGGGACTAGCGCAACCTACGAGCAGTACTTC; j_call: TRBJ2-7; v_call: TRBV5-1; d_call: TRBD2; clone_size: many
cdr3_aa: CASSFPGTSQETQYF; cdr3_nt: TGTGCCAGCAGCTTTCCGGGGACCAGCCAAGAGACCCAGTACTTC; j_call: TRBJ2-5; v_call: TRBV5-6; d_call: NA; clone_size: many
cdr3_aa: CASSLVTLGADLEQFF; cdr3_nt: TGCGCCAGCAGCTTAGTAACCCTTGGGGCTGACCTTGAGCAGTTCTTC; j_call: TRBJ2-1; v_call: TRBV5-1; d_call: NA; clone_size: few
cdr3_aa: CASSQGTGPYNEQFF; cdr3_nt: TGTGCCAGCAGCCAAGGGACAGGGCCTTACAATGAGCAGTTCTTC; j_call: TRBJ2-1; v_call: TRBV7-6; d_call: TRBD1; clone_size: many
cdr3_aa: CASSVLTSGSTDTQYF; cdr3_nt: TGTGCCAGCAGCGTCCTGACTAGCGGGAGCACAGATACGCAGTATTTT; j_call: TRBJ2-3; v_call: TRBV9; d_call: TRBD2; clone_size: many
cdr3_aa: CASSPRRRGLLATDYEQYF; cdr3_nt: TGTGCCAGCAGTCCGCGAAGGAGGGGGCTCCTTGCAACCGATTACGAGCAGTACTTC; j_call: TRBJ2-7; v_call: TRBV27; d_call: NA; clone_size: many
cdr3_aa: CSARGGEKETQYF; cdr3_nt: TGCAGTGCTAGAGGGGGGGAAAAAGAGACCCAGTACTTC; j_call: TRBJ2-5; v_call: TRBV20-1; d_call: NA; clone_size: many
cdr3_aa: CASSLVGGLAGEQQYF; cdr3_nt: TGTGCCAGCAGCTTAGTAGGGGGACTAGCGGGAGAGCAGCAGTACTTC; j_call: TRBJ2-7; v_call: TRBV7-2; d_call: TRBD2; clone_size: many
cdr3_aa: CASSYSITGTGNYGYTF; cdr3_nt: TGTGCCAGCAGTTACTCGATTACCGGGACAGGGAACTATGGCTACACCTTC; j_call: TRBJ1-2; v_call: TRBV6-5; d_call: TRBD1; clone_size: many
cdr3_aa: CASSSGQTYEQYF; cdr3_nt: TGTGCCAGCAGTTCGGGACAGACCTACGAGCAGTACTTC; j_call: TRBJ2-7; v_call: TRBV6-5; d_call: TRBD1; clone_size: many
cdr3_aa: CASSSPDPGQGDTQYF; cdr3_nt: TGTGCCAGCAGCTCACCTGACCCGGGACAGGGTGATACGCAGTATTTT; j_call: TRBJ2-3; v_call: TRBV28; d_call: TRBD1; clone_size: many
cdr3_aa: CASSSRDSSNTGELFF; cdr3_nt: TGCGCCAGCAGCTCGAGGGACAGCTCGAACACCGGGGAGCTGTTTTTT; j_call: TRBJ2-2; v_call: TRBV5-1; d_call: TRBD1; clone_size: many
cdr3_aa: CASSQGPGASRTDTQYF; cdr3_nt: TGTGCCAGCAGCCAAGGGCCCGGGGCGAGCCGTACAGATACGCAGTATTTT; j_call: TRBJ2-3; v_call: TRBV14; d_call: NA; clone_size: many
cdr3_aa: CASSLGQPSNYGYTF; cdr3_nt: TGTGCCAGCAGCTTAGGTCAGCCCTCTAACTATGGCTACACCTTC; j_call: TRBJ1-2; v_call: TRBV7-2; d_call: NA; clone_size: many
cdr3_aa: CASTLIGGRYNEQFF; cdr3_nt: TGTGCCAGCACGTTAATCGGGGGGAGGTACAATGAGCAGTTCTTC; j_call: TRBJ2-1; v_call: TRBV27; d_call: TRBD2; clone_size: NA
cdr3_aa: CASSHGGGGKDKDTQYF; cdr3_nt: TGCGCCAGCAGTCACGGGGGGGGGGGCAAAGACAAGGATACGCAGTATTTT; j_call: TRBJ2-3; v_call: TRBV23-1; d_call: TRBD2; clone_size: NA
cdr3_aa: CAWSPGNTEAFF; cdr3_nt: TGTGCCTGGAGTCCCGGGAACACTGAAGCTTTCTTT; j_call: TRBJ1-1; v_call: TRBV30; d_call: NA; clone_size: many
cdr3_aa: CASSLVGSEQFF; cdr3_nt: TGTGCCAGCAGCTTAGTTGGCAGTGAGCAGTTCTTC; j_call: TRBJ2-1; v_call: TRBV11-2; d_call: NA; clone_size: few
cdr3_aa: CASSVSGISWRHIGQETQYF; cdr3_nt: TGTGCCAGCAGTGTCAGTGGGATATCGTGGAGGCATATAGGACAAGAGACCCAGTACTTC; j_call: TRBJ2-5; v_call: TRBV28; d_call: NA; clone_size: many
cdr3_aa: CSARRRGLASSYNEQFF; cdr3_nt: TGCAGTGCTAGACGGCGGGGACTAGCGAGCTCCTACAATGAGCAGTTCTTC; j_call: TRBJ2-1; v_call: TRBV20-1; d_call: TRBD2; clone_size: many
cdr3_aa: CASSPYRGMTYNEQFF; cdr3_nt: TGTGCCAGCAGCCCGTACAGGGGGATGACCTACAATGAGCAGTTCTTC; j_call: TRBJ2-1; v_call: TRBV3-1; d_call: TRBD1; clone_size: NA
cdr3_aa: CASSLEGVPGNTIYF; cdr3_nt: TGCGCCAGCAGCTTGGAGGGGGTGCCTGGAAACACCATATATTTT; j_call: TRBJ1-3; v_call: TRBV5-1; d_call: NA; clone_size: many
cdr3_aa: CAWSVPSAGEKLFF; cdr3_nt: TGTGCCTGGAGTGTACCCTCGGCAGGTGAAAAACTGTTTTTT; j_call: TRBJ1-4; v_call: TRBV30; d_call: NA; clone_size: NA
cdr3_aa: CASMVGQSTDTQYF; cdr3_nt: TGTGCCAGCATGGTAGGACAAAGCACAGATACGCAGTATTTT; j_call: TRBJ2-3; v_call: TRBV7-8; d_call: NA; clone_size: NA
cdr3_aa: CASSKGGGTEAFF; cdr3_nt: TGTGCCAGTAGTAAAGGGGGGGGCACTGAAGCTTTCTTT; j_call: TRBJ1-1; v_call: TRBV19; d_call: NA; clone_size: NA
cdr3_aa: CASKIGQGSNQPQHF; cdr3_nt: TGTGCCAGCAAAATAGGACAGGGGAGCAATCAGCCCCAGCATTTT; j_call: TRBJ1-5; v_call: TRBV27; d_call: TRBD1; clone_size: many
cdr3_aa: CAWSEEDTQYF; cdr3_nt: TGTGCCTGGAGTGAAGAAGATACGCAGTATTTT; j_call: TRBJ2-3; v_call: TRBV30; d_call: NA; clone_size: many
cdr3_aa: CASSPWLAGRGDTQYF; cdr3_nt: TGTGCCAGCAGCCCCTGGCTAGCGGGGAGGGGAGATACGCAGTATTTT; j_call: TRBJ2-3; v_call: TRBV7-2; d_call: TRBD2; clone_size: many
cdr3_aa: CASSHGSYEQYF; cdr3_nt: TGTGCCAGCAGCCACGGCTCCTACGAGCAGTACTTC; j_call: TRBJ2-7; v_call: TRBV3-1; d_call: NA; clone_size: many
cdr3_aa: CASSQGLAGESETQYF; cdr3_nt: TGTGCCAGCAGCCAAGGACTAGCGGGAGAAAGCGAGACCCAGTACTTC; j_call: TRBJ2-5; v_call: TRBV3-1; d_call: TRBD2; clone_size: many
cdr3_aa: CASSLQATSGRTDTQYF; cdr3_nt: TGTGCCAGCAGCCTCCAGGCGACTAGCGGGCGCACAGATACGCAGTATTTT; j_call: TRBJ2-3; v_call: TRBV3-1; d_call: TRBD2; clone_size: NA
cdr3_aa: CASSKLAGPTDTQYF; cdr3_nt: TGTGCCAGCTCGAAGCTAGCGGGGCCCACAGATACGCAGTATTTT; j_call: TRBJ2-3; v_call: TRBV18; d_call: TRBD2; clone_size: many
cdr3_aa: CASSLGPGGQGREAFF; cdr3_nt: TGTGCCAGCAGCTTAGGGCCGGGGGGACAGGGGCGTGAAGCTTTCTTT; j_call: TRBJ1-1; v_call: TRBV7-3; d_call: TRBD1; clone_size: many
cdr3_aa: CASSLRGRVTEAFF; cdr3_nt: TGTGCCAGCAGCTTAAGGGGGCGGGTCACTGAAGCTTTCTTT; j_call: TRBJ1-1; v_call: TRBV11-2; d_call: TRBD1; clone_size: many
cdr3_aa: CSALTSGRSYEQYF; cdr3_nt: TGCAGTGCCCTGACTAGCGGGAGGTCCTACGAGCAGTACTTC; j_call: TRBJ2-7; v_call: TRBV20-1; d_call: TRBD2; clone_size: many
cdr3_aa: CASRDPGDGYTF; cdr3_nt: TGTGCCAGCCGAGACCCAGGGGATGGCTACACCTTC; j_call: TRBJ1-2; v_call: TRBV5-6; d_call: NA; clone_size: many
cdr3_aa: CASSLVSPNTEAFF; cdr3_nt: TGCGCCAGCAGCTTGGTATCCCCGAACACTGAAGCTTTCTTT; j_call: TRBJ1-1; v_call: TRBV5-1; d_call: NA; clone_size: few
cdr3_aa: CASSQPLGNEQFF; cdr3_nt: TGCGCCAGCAGCCAACCCTTAGGCAATGAGCAGTTCTTC; j_call: TRBJ2-1; v_call: TRBV4-1; d_call: NA; clone_size: many
cdr3_aa: CASRPGNYEQYF; cdr3_nt: TGTGCCAGCAGGCCGGGGAACTACGAGCAGTACTTC; j_call: TRBJ2-7; v_call: TRBV6-1; d_call: NA; clone_size: many
cdr3_aa: CASSRGTSGSETQYF; cdr3_nt: TGTGCCAGCAGCCGTGGGACTAGCGGGAGTGAGACCCAGTACTTC; j_call: TRBJ2-5; v_call: TRBV27; d_call: TRBD2; clone_size: many